The T cell receptor beta chain under discussion was sequenced for a study of blood T cell repertoires in COVID-19. TCRdb's table, derived via immunoSEQ multiplex PCR, lists solely in-frame clones and lacks some. The sample yields approximately 190,000 clones, approximately 84% seen once. The ends were cut back, 6 bases at V and 0 bases at J, with 15 bases in the middle. CDR1 MNHEY and CDR2 SMNVEV come from the germline V gene (reference sequence). The CDR3 length is 17 residues. The specimen was peripheral blood. The receptor comes from a woman aged 70-85 years with active or convalescent COVID-19. The V call is TRBV27, the J call TRBJ2-6; perhaps TRBD1 as D (6 bases). DNA of the CDR3: TGTGCCAGCAGCTACGGACAGCCATACTCTGGGGCCAACGTCCTGACTTTC. It is translated as CASSYGQPYSGANVLTF.